This T cell receptor beta chain was found in a study of blood T cell repertoires in COVID-19. Looking at the study overall: Spain, Italy and the United States supplied samples that represented acute and convalescent COVID-19.

Per the original data handling: The authors estimated nucleated cell counts from reference gene primer amplification. Here immunoSEQ multiplex PCR was the method, and the copy in TCRdb shows in-frame clones only, minus some. V, J and clone size are taken as reported in that table, and D and trimming were inferred from the DNA itself. This sample has 120,000 or so clones, with 84% found just once. V dropped 1 base and J dropped 4 bases, with 14 bases sitting between them. The CDR3 loop spans 16 amino acids. Germline-derived CDR1 and CDR2 are SGHTA and FQGTGA. Sequences were obtained from PBMCs or T cells enriched from blood (not recorded which). The receptor's source is a woman aged 25 to 45 who had recovered from COVID-19. The genes are TRBV7-3 and TRBJ2-1; TRBD2 might be the D (5 bases). CDR3 sequence: CASSLMPLGEYNEQFF. CDR3 nucleotides: TGTGCCAGCAGCTTAATGCCCCTCGGGGAGTACAATGAGCAGTTCTTC. Combining the CDR3 with reference TRBV7-3 and TRBJ2-1 gives the whole variable domain GAGVSQTPSNKVTEKGKYVELRCDPISGHTALYWYRQSLGQGPEFLIYFQGTGAADDSGLPNDRFFAVRPEGSVSTLKIQRTERGDSAVYLCASSLMPLGEYNEQFFGPGTRLTVL.